A single sample gave rise to the 3 T cell receptor beta chains below, sequenced in a study of shared clonotypes between healthy human individuals. This table comes from immunoSEQ multiplex PCR, and its TCRdb copy is limited to in-frame clones, with some not included. The data contain 500,000 to 550,000 clones, about 96% of them singletons. Sequenced: naive CD4+ T cells sorted from blood. Stated subset: CD45RA+ positively selected. These receptors were obtained from a woman in her thirties in good health.

A single count supports this clone. V gene TRBV7-2 combines with J gene TRBJ2-7, with 11 bases lining up with TRBD1. J was trimmed by 6 bases and V by 4 bases; bases with no gene match: 5. The CDR3 loop spans 14 amino acids. Germline V lookup: CDR1 SGHTA, CDR2 FQGNSA. CDR3: CASSYWTGGLEQYF. CDR3 in DNA: TGTGCCAGCAGCTACTGGACAGGGGGCCTCGAGCAGTACTTC.

The genes are TRBV10-3 and TRBJ2-1; 13 bases align to TRBD2. The CDR3 sequence is 16 residues long. Trimming removed 6 bases from V and 6 bases from J; junction bases left unmatched: 8. Germline CDR1 reads ENHRY; CDR2 reads SYGVKD. As DNA, the CDR3 is TGTGCCATCAGCGGACTAGCGGGAGTGGGCGGCAATGAGCAGTTCTTC. It translates to CAISGLAGVGGNEQFF.

This chain uses TRBV10-1 with TRBJ2-1, with TRBD2 matching over 12 bases. V dropped 5 bases and J dropped 6; count of bases not matched to a gene: 5. This CDR3 comprises 15 residues. The V gene's germline CDR1 is WNHNN and CDR2 SYGVQD (reference sequence). The CDR3 spells CASSTGLAGSNEQFF. CDR3 nucleotides: TGCGCCAGCAGTACCGGACTAGCGGGATCCAATGAGCAGTTCTTC.